These T cell receptor beta chains were read from a single sample in a study of blood T cell repertoires in COVID-19. Measured with immunoSEQ multiplex PCR; TCRdb has only the in-frame clones, and not every one. Among some 350,000 clones listed, more than 75% were seen once. The sequencing input was PBMCs or T cells enriched from blood (not recorded which). Source of these receptors: a woman aged 25 to 39 who had recovered from COVID-19. The CDR3 runs from the conserved cysteine through the conserved F or W.

TRBJ1-3 | TRBV5-4 | CASRDRGNTIYF
TRBJ1-1 | TRBV6-4 | CASSDSGRGNTEAFF
TRBJ1-2 | TRBV2 | CASTTLRGGVEGYTF
TRBJ1-6 | TRBV6-5 | CASSLGQANSPLHF
TRBJ2-2 | TRBV5-1 | CASSGQQNTGELFF
TRBJ1-1 | TRBV29-1 | CSVDRYTGNTEAFF
TRBJ2-2 | TRBV5-6 | CASSFVRGELFF
TRBJ1-1 | TRBV4-1 | CASSRLTGMNTEAFF
TRBJ1-1 | TRBV7-2 | CASRRDRDTEAFF
TRBJ2-3 | TRBV2 | CASTDPLTGVTDTQYF
TRBJ1-1 | TRBV6-5 | CASSYGHRDTEAFF
TRBJ1-5 | TRBV19 | CASSIRGKLVPQHF
TRBJ1-2 | TRBV30 | CAWSGQLNYGYTF
TRBJ2-7 | TRBV7-2 | CASSLAGTGEREQYF
TRBJ2-7 | TRBV4-1 | CASSHDARGQLGYEQYF
TRBJ1-1 | TRBV29-1 | CSVAGQMNTEAFF
TRBJ1-1 | TRBV2 | CASSYRPQNTEAFF
TRBJ2-1 | TRBV15 | CATSRRTGLVAEHLYNEQFF
TRBJ1-1 | TRBV5-4 | CASSLDGRANTEAFF
TRBJ2-7 | TRBV9 | CASSAGLRGGHEQYF
TRBJ2-7 | TRBV28 | CASSFGTGTRYEQYF
TRBJ2-1 | TRBV4-1 | CASSQERGPRTLARHNEQFF
TRBJ2-7 | TRBV2 | CASSRGQGSYEQYF
TRBJ1-6 | TRBV6-1 | CASSEATGQGNSPLHF
TRBJ2-7 | TRBV9 | CASSPLASGGDEQYF
TRBJ2-2 | TRBV7-2 | CASSSEGGINTGELFF
TRBJ1-2 | TRBV7-2 | CASSFYSGYTF
TRBJ1-3 | TRBV19 | CASDGGGNTIYF
TRBJ2-1 | TRBV4-1 | CASSHPGVEQFF
TRBJ1-1 | TRBV7-3 | CASSSGAEAFF
TRBJ1-5 | TRBV19 | CASSIDSGSGSNQPQHF
TRBJ2-7 | TRBV27 | CASSAHRGPISYEQYF
TRBJ1-2 | TRBV4-1 | CASSRGGVGYGYTF
TRBJ2-3 | TRBV4-2 | CASSQGTSGGGTDTQYF
TRBJ1-4 | TRBV6-5 | CASSRGRGNEKLFF
TRBJ1-1 | TRBV11-2 | CASSLSVLATEAFF
TRBJ1-5 | TRBV5-1 | CASSLVPGVSSARKGSNQPQHF
TRBJ2-7 | TRBV7-9 | CASSSGQGPSYEQYF
TRBJ2-7 | TRBV27 | CASSWNPRGEGEQYF
TRBJ2-7 | TRBV4-1 | CASSPWQAGGYEQYF
TRBJ2-2 | TRBV6-1 | CASSEWVRDTGELFF
TRBJ1-2 | TRBV20-1 | CSASYWTTAWGYTF
TRBJ1-6 | TRBV6-1 | CASSDGQGEVSPLHF
TRBJ2-7 | TRBV4-1 | CASSQDRDRGYEQYF
TRBJ1-1 | TRBV21-1 | CASSKGPQNTEAFF
TRBJ1-5 | TRBV19 | CASSNRDNQPQHF
TRBJ1-1 | TRBV6-4 | CASSREVDTEAFF
TRBJ1-2 | TRBV2 | CASTFGRGDGYTF
TRBJ2-1 | TRBV4-2 | CASSRDSGTSNYNEQFF
TRBJ1-2 | TRBV9 | CASSVFGGPYGYTF
TRBJ1-4 | TRBV6-5 | CASSYSAGNNEKLFF
TRBJ2-5 | TRBV19 | CASSQTSQETQYF
TRBJ1-4 | TRBV7-9 | CASSGWNQGLEKLFF
TRBJ2-1 | TRBV9 | CASSVGYGTRYNEQFF
TRBJ2-1 | TRBV6-5 | CASSLAGGPDNEQFF
TRBJ2-7 | TRBV6-5 | CASSESWRGVF
TRBJ1-2 | TRBV6-2/TRBV6-3 | CASSFLGGSYGYTF
TRBJ2-7 | TRBV3-1/TRBV3-2 | CASSRTQGKYEQYF
TRBJ2-5 | TRBV6-2/TRBV6-3 | CASSFQGRGETQYF